This is a list of T cell receptor beta chains from one sample in a study of T cells in Graves' hyperthyroidism and ophthalmopathy. TCRdb reprocessed the multiplex PCR reads via MiXCR and lists one record per CDR3 protein. The table includes roughly 580,000 distinct CDR3 sequences, around 45% detected once. Sequenced material: peripheral blood or thyroid tissue (not recorded which). These receptors originate from a woman between 18 and 29 years old with Graves' hyperthyroidism. CDR3s include the opening cysteine and the closing phenylalanine or tryptophan. Each record gives: V gene, CDR3 protein.

V gene: TRBV15
CDR3 protein: CATSARALAVWRGTEAFF

V gene: TRBV7-8
CDR3 protein: CASSPRAGEYQETQYF

V gene: TRBV7-2
CDR3 protein: CASSLVGGLEEQYF

V gene: TRBV6-2/TRBV6-3
CDR3 protein: CASSYSLRGGNTIYF

V gene: TRBV7-4
CDR3 protein: CASSLVIRDTDYGYTF

V gene: TRBV5-1
CDR3 protein: CASSLGNRGMNTEAFF

V gene: TRBV6-4
CDR3 protein: CASSDTLRGEKLFF

V gene: TRBV19
CDR3 protein: CASSLQGLNTEAFF

V gene: TRBV7-2
CDR3 protein: CASRKGQGGEKLFF

V gene: TRBV7-9
CDR3 protein: CASIGTSGAQETQYF

V gene: TRBV5-1
CDR3 protein: CASRPRSGTVKETQYF

V gene: TRBV7-2
CDR3 protein: CASSVRERGYTF

V gene: TRBV10-3
CDR3 protein: CATWDRGTGELFF

V gene: TRBV10-3
CDR3 protein: CASSKAGIGRTIYF

V gene: TRBV7-2
CDR3 protein: CASRRTGGDQPQHF

V gene: TRBV15
CDR3 protein: CATSDRNQPQHF

V gene: TRBV7-6
CDR3 protein: CASSLVQVGNTEAFF